The 17 T cell receptor beta chains below come from one sample, sequenced in a study of blood T cell repertoires in COVID-19. The assay was immunoSEQ multiplex PCR, and TCRdb's table has in-frame clones only and misses some. Of about 150,000 clones listed, about 83% are singletons. The sample was peripheral blood. The receptors come from an elderly woman with acute or convalescent COVID-19.

The sample holds one count of this clone. The chain links TRBV12-3 or TRBV12-4 to TRBJ2-7; 7 positions agree with TRBD1. The CDR3 covers 13 residues. Germline trimming cut 1 base from V and 6 bases from J; bases unmatched to any gene: 3. The CDR3 DNA reads TGTGCCAGCAGTTTAGGCAGGGGGACCGAGCAGTACTTC. Translating gives CASSLGRGTEQYF.

The rearrangement links TRBV7-9 to TRBJ1-1, with D perhaps matching TRBD1 (6 bases). The CDR3 is made up of 14 amino acids. Germline V lookup: CDR1 SEHNR, CDR2 FQNEAQ (reference sequence). V was clipped by 5 bases and J by 1 base, with 11 bases between them. CDR3 DNA sequence: TGTGCCAGCAGCCGACCGGGACAGAACACTGAAGCTTTCTTT. Translating it yields CASSRPGQNTEAFF.

This chain joins TRBV28 and TRBJ1-2; 10 nucleotides agree with TRBD1. Germline CDR1 is MDHEN and CDR2 is SYDVKM. Losses at the gene ends were 8 bases for V and 8 bases for J; bases not matched to a gene: 17. CDR3 size: 16 residues. The CDR3 protein is CASGVGQGMARGGYTF. In DNA, the CDR3 is TGTGCCAGCGGGGTGGGACAGGGGATGGCCCGAGGGGGCTACACCTTC.

The chain employs TRBV30 and TRBJ1-4; TRBD1 aligns across 7 bases. CDR3 size: 12 residues. Germline CDR1 GTSNPN, CDR2 SVGIG (reference sequence). J was trimmed by 8 bases and V by 5 bases; bases with no gene match: 5. The CDR3 loop is CAWLQGDEKLFF. The CDR3, as DNA: TGTGCCTGGTTGCAGGGGGACGAAAAACTGTTTTTT.

The chain is built from TRBV30 and TRBJ2-3, with no clear D. The CDR3 contains 13 residues. Trimming left V 3 bases short and J 14 bases short, with 21 bases between. The germline V gene encodes CDR1 GTSNPN and CDR2 SVGIG (reference sequence). CDR3 region: CAWRLQGSSSGYF. CDR3 sequence (DNA): TGTGCCTGGAGGCTCCAAGGCTCCAGCTCGGGGTATTTT.

This chain uses TRBV10-1 with TRBJ1-1; D ambiguous. The CDR3 has 13 residues. The V gene lost 0 bases and the J gene lost 4 bases, with 6 bases spanning the gap. From germline, CDR1 is WNHNN and CDR2 SYGVQD (reference sequence). CDR3 loop: CASSESRITEAFF. The CDR3 coding sequence is TGCGCCAGCAGTGAGTCCAGGATCACTGAAGCTTTCTTT.

CDR3 loop: CASSEYNSINYGYTF. CDR3 coding DNA: TGTGCCAGCAGTGAATATAACTCGATTAACTATGGCTACACCTTC. The V gene is TRBV2, the J gene TRBJ1-2; D unclear. Looked up from germline, CDR1 is SNHLY and CDR2 is FYNNEI. CDR3 length: 15 amino acids. V was shortened by 2 bases and J by 1 base, with 11 bases between the two germline ends.

The sample holds a few counts of this clone. In DNA form, the CDR3 reads TGTGCCAGTAGTGACCCTCGACAGGGGAGGCCCCAGCATTTT. Protein product: CASSDPRQGRPQHF. V usage is TRBV19 and J usage is TRBJ1-5; 8 bases map to TRBD1. CDR3 length: 14 amino acids. The J segment lost 9 bases and the V segment lost 5 bases, leaving 9 bases of the junction unmatched. The germline CDR1 and CDR2 sequences are LNHDA and SQIVND (reference sequence). Combining the CDR3 with reference TRBV19 and TRBJ1-5 gives the whole variable domain DGGITQSPKYLFRKEGQNVTLSCEQNLNHDAMYWYRQDPGQGLRLIYYSQIVNDFQKGDIAEGYSVSREKKESFPLTVTSAQKNPTAFYLCASSDPRQGRPQHFGDGTRLSIL.

The chain recombines TRBV7-8 with TRBJ2-3; 7 nucleotides align to TRBD1. CDR1 is SGHVS, CDR2 FQNEAQ, per germline. J was trimmed by 4 bases and V by 5 bases; bases with no gene match: 12. The CDR3 has 16 amino acids. The CDR3 loop reads CASSTPTGLGADTQYF. Written as DNA, the CDR3 is TGTGCCAGCAGCACCCCGACAGGGCTCGGGGCAGATACGCAGTATTTT.

The CDR3 sequence: CASSLGTGLSTDTQYF. The CDR3 region has the DNA TGTGCCAGCAGCTTGGGGACAGGGCTTAGCACAGATACGCAGTATTTT. The chain is built from TRBV5-6 and TRBJ2-3, with 8 bases matching TRBD1. The CDR3 has 16 residues. Germline assignment: CDR1 SGHDT and CDR2 YYEEEE. J lost 0 bases, V lost 0 bases, and 3 bases had no gene match.

V is TRBV9 and J is TRBJ1-1; D might be TRBD1 (5 bases). The V end lost 4 bases, the J end lost 1 base, and 11 bases lay between the germline ends. The CDR3 has 14 residues. Germline V lookup: CDR1 SGDLS, CDR2 YYNGEE. The CDR3: CASSIRASNTEAFF. Written as DNA, the CDR3 is TGTGCCAGCAGCATCAGGGCCTCGAACACTGAAGCTTTCTTT.

This clone was seen only once. The rearrangement links TRBV5-1 to TRBJ2-1; 7 positions match TRBD1. Losses at the gene ends were 6 bases for V and 2 bases for J; bases not matched to a gene: 5. Germline assignment: CDR1 SGHRS and CDR2 YFSETQ. The CDR3 length is 14 residues. The chain's CDR3 is CASTRGGTYNEQFF. The CDR3 DNA reads TGCGCCAGCACCCGAGGGGGCACCTACAATGAGCAGTTCTTC. Full variable domain (missing parts from reference TRBV5-1 and TRBJ2-1): KAGVTQTPRYLIKTRGQQVTLSCSPISGHRSVSWYQQTPGQGLQFLFEYFSETQRNKGNFPGRFSGRQFSNSRSEMNVSTLELGDSALYLCASTRGGTYNEQFFGPGTRLTVL.

The CDR3 loop reads CASSLSQNREKLFF. The CDR3 region has the DNA TGTGCCAGCAGTTTATCCCAAAATCGGGAAAAACTGTTTTTT. The chain couples TRBV28 to TRBJ1-4; D ambiguous. Germline V CDR1 and CDR2: MDHEN, SYDVKM. The CDR3 is 14 residues long. The V gene lost 1 base and the J gene lost 8 bases, with 11 bases spanning the gap.

The chain has TRBV28 and TRBJ1-4; D might be TRBD1 (6 bases). In germline, CDR1 is MDHEN, CDR2 SYDVKM. The CDR3 extends over 13 amino acids. Trimming left V 7 bases short and J 6 bases short, with 12 bases between. CDR3 coding DNA: TGTGCCAGCATGAGGGCAGGGGATGAAAAACTGTTTTTT. This sequence encodes CASMRAGDEKLFF.

The chain combines TRBV6-6 with TRBJ1-5; a weak D match, TRBD1 (6 bases). The CDR3 runs 15 residues. Trimming cost V 6 bases and J 7 bases, with 19 bases left between them. CDR1 is MNHNY, CDR2 SVGAGI, per germline (reference sequence). The CDR3 nucleotides read TGTGCCAGCAGACAAACGGGGGGGGCTGGACAGCCCCAGCATTTT. Its protein product is CASRQTGGAGQPQHF.

This clone was recorded a few times. The chain recombines TRBV10-3 with TRBJ1-1, with D possibly being TRBD1 (5 bases). Trimming pared 3 bases from V and 7 bases from J, leaving 12 bases between. The germline gives CDR1 ENHRY, CDR2 SYGVKD. This CDR3 has 13 residues. For the CDR3, the DNA is TGTGCCATCAGTGATTCGAACAGGAATGAAGCTTTCTTT. Translating it yields CAISDSNRNEAFF.

The V and J genes are TRBV19 and TRBJ1-6; D is perhaps TRBD1 (6 bases). CDR1 is LNHDA, CDR2 SQIVND, per germline (reference sequence). V lost 4 bases and J lost 0, with 13 bases in between. The CDR3 contains 17 residues. The CDR3 DNA reads TGTGCCAGTAGTACCAGTACAGGGAGCTCCTATAATTCACCCCTCCACTTT. This translates into CASSTSTGSSYNSPLHF.